This T cell receptor (beta chain) was sequenced in a study of T cell repertoires in cytomegalovirus infection. The study, taken as a whole, reports: The ex vivo response showed dominance by HLA-C-restricted CMV-specific TCR beta clonotypes.

V lost 5 bases and J lost 2, with 7 bases in between. There are 12 residues in the CDR3. Germline V lookup: CDR1 DFQATT, CDR2 SNEGSKA (reference sequence). TCRdb re-called the reads with MiXCR, one entry per CDR3 protein. The sample holds 630,000 or so distinct CDR3 sequences, approximately 24% seen once. There are a few counts of this clonotype. No antigen is known for it. The chain is built from TRBV20-1 and TRBJ1-5; D is possibly TRBD1 (5 bases). The sequenced sample was CD8+ T cells from PBMCs. The TCR originated in a human donor in good health (CMV status not recorded). Some clones in this sample may be carry-over from other donors' samples. The CDR3 nucleotides are TGCAGTGCTGGGGACGGCAATCAGCCCCAGCATTTT. This translates into CSAGDGNQPQHF.